The TCR beta chain under discussion was sequenced for a study of blood T cell repertoires in COVID-19. Looking at the study overall: Samples representing acute and convalescent COVID-19 were sourced from the United States, Italy and Spain. The analysed material was cDNA or gDNA that came from T cells, B-cell-depleted T cells, or PBMCs.

CDR3 size: 16 residues. With 6 bases clipped from V and 5 bases from J, the junction kept 9 bases outside the gene matches. The germline V gene has CDR1 KGHSH and CDR2 LQKENI. Under the authors' procedure: By means of reference gene primer amplification, nucleated cell counts were estimated. Here immunoSEQ multiplex PCR was the method, and the copy in TCRdb shows in-frame clones only, minus some. Clone size and V and J calls were adopted from that table, with D and trimming inferred from the DNA. This table has 90,000 or so clones, 75% to 85% appearing once. Sequenced: peripheral blood. The chain combines TRBV18 with TRBJ2-1; TRBD2 agrees at 11 bases. This clonotype was obtained from a man in his 60s with acute or convalescent COVID-19. The chain's CDR3 is CASSRNSGGADNEQFF. In DNA form, the CDR3 reads TGTGCCAGCTCTCGAAATAGCGGGGGGGCAGACAATGAGCAGTTCTTC.